Below, 29 T cell receptor delta chains from the same sample are listed, as sequenced in a study of delta chains in infants with herpesvirus infections (dated by TCRdb to 2022 to 2023). Library preparation used RT-PCR. TCRdb shows the sequencer as Illumina MiSeq. To generate TCR cDNA, RNA from PBMC was reverse transcribed using SuperScript II together with primers specific for the gamma chain and the delta chain. In TCRdb, clones were called once more from the public reads by CATT, and rows of identical DNA were later combined. This sample has 600 to 950 delta-chain clones in its table, and 40% of those were observed once. The top ten clones comprise about a sixth of the sample. Specimen: peripheral blood, collected at time point 3 of longitudinal follow-up. These TCRs come from a human donor who was a Ugandan infant, either HIV-exposed or HIV-unexposed (not recorded which).

This clone was observed a single time. Since a far larger clone is one base different, this is likely a read error. The chain links TRDV1 to TRDJ1; 8 bases map to TRDD3. The V segment lost 2 bases and the J segment 3 bases; nucleotides outside the gene matches: 14. Germline loops: CDR1 TSWWSYY, CDR2 QGS. CDR3 size: 18 residues. CDR3: CALGESLPPRGISDKLIF. The CDR3 DNA follows: TGTGCTCTTGGGGAATCTCTTCCTCCCCGGGGGATATCCGATAAACTCATCTTT.

About this clone itself: This likely reflects a read error, since a far larger clone is one base away. The V and J genes are TRDV1 and TRDJ1; D is undetermined. The germline gives CDR1 TSWWSYY, CDR2 QGS. There are 18 residues in the CDR3. The CDR3 region has the DNA TGTGCTCTTGGGGAACCCTCGTTACTGTACCCTTGGACCGATAAACGCATCTTT. Translating it yields CALGEPSLLYPWTDKRIF.

Comments on this clone: A far larger clone is one base from this, pointing to a likely read error. The chain uses TRDV1 and TRDJ1; the match to TRDD3 covers 7 bases. Unmatched junction bases numbered 24, after V lost 2 bases and J lost 0 bases. This CDR3 comprises 22 residues. Germline V lookup: CDR1 TSWWSYY, CDR2 QGS. CDR3 loop: CALGERRIRVLVVIGNTDKLIF. CDR3 coding DNA: TGTGCTCTTGGGGAAAGGCGGATACGAGTACTGGTGGTAATAGGGAACACCGATAAACTCATCTTT.

This clone qualifies as large (0.1 to 1%). Other DNA sequences in this sample translate to the same CDR3. The chain uses TRDV1 and TRDJ1, with 10 nucleotides matching TRDD3. Germline V gene lookup returns CDR1 TSWWSYY and CDR2 QGS. This CDR3 region has 20 residues. V shed 0 bases and J 3 bases; nucleotides not matched to a gene: 16. The CDR3 protein is CALGELTPSYWGMGSDKLIF. CDR3 nucleotides: TGTGCTCTTGGGGAACTAACCCCTTCTTACTGGGGGATGGGATCCGATAAACTCATCTTT.

This clone is categorized as large. This CDR3 is also generated by other DNA sequences in the sample. The V gene is TRDV2, the J gene TRDJ1; 8 bases line up with TRDD3. V was pared by 0 bases and J by 0 bases, with 29 bases of the junction left unmatched. Germline loops: CDR1 GEAIGNYY, CDR2 EKD. The CDR3 runs to 24 residues. The CDR3 sequence: CACDTRGWGTFHPHHRRYTDKLIF. In nucleotides, the CDR3 is TGTGCCTGTGACACCAGGGGCTGGGGGACCTTTCATCCTCATCACAGGAGGTACACCGATAAACTCATCTTT.

About this clone itself: A far bigger clonotype differs at one base, so this is likely a read error. In the same sample, other DNA sequences code for this CDR3. The rearrangement uses TRDV3 and TRDJ1, with TRDD2 as a possible D gene (8 bases). Per germline, CDR1 TVYSNPD and CDR2 GDNSRS (reference sequence). CDR3 length: 20 amino acids. DNA of the CDR3: TGCGCCTTTTCCGATTCTTCCTACGTACCCTGGGGGCTTTACACCGATAAACTCATCTTT. Residues: CAFSDSSYVPWGLYTDKLIF.

This clone has a handful of counts. The chain combines TRDV1 with TRDJ1, with 8 bases fitting TRDD3. V dropped 1 base and J dropped 0; count of bases not matched to a gene: 4. This CDR3 is built from 16 residues. The germline V gene encodes CDR1 TSWWSYY and CDR2 QGS. The CDR3 sequence: CALGERKGDNTDKLIF. The CDR3 DNA follows: TGTGCTCTTGGGGAACGTAAGGGGGATAACACCGATAAACTCATCTTT.

A word on this clone: This could be a read error, since a much larger clone is one nucleotide away. V usage is TRAV29/DV5 and J usage is TRDJ1, with 7 positions matching TRDD3. The CDR3 covers 19 residues. Germline CDR1 reads NSMFDY; CDR2 reads ISSIKDK. V shed 2 bases and J 0 bases; nucleotides not matched to a gene: 19. The chain's CDR3 is CAARDDSPLGVSYTDKLIF. CDR3 in DNA: TGTGCAGCAAGAGATGATTCCCCTCTGGGGGTATCGTACACCGATAAACTCATCTTT.

In regard to this clone: Just one base apart from a much larger clone, this may be a read error. This CDR3 is also generated by other DNA sequences in the sample. J is TRDJ1 and V is TRDV1; 12 positions agree with TRDD3. J gave up 2 bases and V 1 base, and 26 bases lay outside the gene matches. The CDR3 is 24 residues long. CDR1 and CDR2 from the germline V gene are TSWWSYY and QGS. The CDR3, as DNA: TGTGCTCTTGGGGAACATGCACCACCTGACTGGGGGATACTTCAGTTTCCACGAACCGATAAACTCATCTTT. This codes for CALGEHAPPDWGILQFPRTDKLIF.

Only a few counts were recorded for this clone. This chain connects TRDV1 to TRDJ1, with 12 positions matching TRDD3. Germline CDR1 reads TSWWSYY; CDR2 reads QGS. J was trimmed by 1 base and V by 1 base; bases with no gene match: 16. This CDR3 has 21 amino acids. CDR3 DNA: TGTGCTCTTGGGGAACGAAGAGCCCTAGCTACTGGGGGATACTCCACCGATAAACTCATCTTT. Amino acids: CALGERRALATGGYSTDKLIF.

As to this clone: With only one base between it and a far larger clone, this is likely a read error. Other DNA sequences in this specimen translate into the identical CDR3. This chain links TRAV29/DV5 with TRDJ1, with 12 bases that match TRDD3. The CDR3 totals 16 residues. Germline V CDR1 and CDR2: NSMFDY, ISSIKDK. In DNA form, the CDR3 reads TGCGCAGCAAGCTTTACTATTCTACTGGGGGATACAAAGCTCATCTTT. Amino acid sequence: CAASFTILLGDTKLIF.

For this clone: It is likely a read error: a sequence one base away is far more abundant. The chain has TRDV2 and TRDJ3; TRDD3 matches 9 bases. Per germline, CDR1 GEAIGNYY and CDR2 EKD. This CDR3 contains 21 residues. The CDR3 here is CAGDSSILLGESTWDTRQMFF. CDR3 nucleotide sequence: TGTGCCGGTGACTCCAGTATCCTACTGGGGGAAAGCACCTGGGACACCCGACAGATGTTTTTC.

This clone is judged large. The same CDR3 also results from other DNA sequences found in this sample. The chain employs TRDV1 and TRDJ1; TRDD3 matches at 12 bases. J gave up 4 bases and V 0 bases, and 15 bases lay outside the gene matches. Germline assignment: CDR1 TSWWSYY and CDR2 QGS. This CDR3 is built from 20 residues. The CDR3 loop reads CALGELGLPVLGDTNDKLIF. The CDR3 coding sequence is TGTGCTCTTGGGGAACTGGGGCTTCCAGTACTGGGGGATACTAACGATAAACTCATCTTT.

This clone is medium-sized in the sample. The chain combines TRDV2 with TRDJ3; 13 nucleotides align to TRDD3. The germline gives CDR1 GEAIGNYY, CDR2 EKD. With V trimmed by 0 bases and J by 0 bases, 7 bases remained unmatched. There are 21 residues in the CDR3. CDR3 in amino acids: CACDTDPTGGYGSWDTRQMFF. The CDR3 DNA is TGTGCCTGTGACACCGATCCTACTGGGGGATACGGCTCCTGGGACACCCGACAGATGTTTTTC.

A note on this clone: A much larger clone differs from this one at a single base, so this may be a read error. In the same sample, other DNA sequences code for this CDR3. The chain is built from TRDV1 and TRDJ4, with D uncertain. The CDR3 runs to 15 residues. CDR1 is TSWWSYY, CDR2 QGS, per germline. CDR3: CALGELGKRAGPLIF. CDR3 bases: TGTGCTCTTGGGGAACTAGGGAAGAGGGCAGGACCACTGATCTTT.

By share of the sample, this clone is large. The rearrangement links TRDV2 to TRDJ3; 12 bases align to TRDD3. V was pared by 0 bases and J by 0 bases, with 5 bases of the junction left unmatched. The CDR3 loop spans 20 amino acids. The germline gives CDR1 GEAIGNYY, CDR2 EKD. The CDR3 loop is CACDTVLGDTSSWDTRQMFF. CDR3 sequence (DNA): TGTGCCTGTGACACCGTACTGGGGGATACCAGCTCCTGGGACACCCGACAGATGTTTTTC.

This clone appeared once. A read error is the likely source, as a far larger clone sits one nucleotide away. The rearrangement links TRDV2 to TRDJ1; 8 nucleotides align to TRDD3. The CDR3 is made up of 24 amino acids. J lost 0 bases, V lost 0 bases, and 29 bases had no gene match. The germline V gene encodes CDR1 GEAIGNYY and CDR2 EKD. The CDR3 region is CACDTRGWGTFHPHHRGYTDKLIF. CDR3 coding DNA: TGTGCCTGTGACACCAGGGGCTGGGGGACCTTTCATCCTCATCACAGGGGGTACACCGATAAACTCATCTTT.

This clone qualifies as large (0.1 to 1%). This chain connects TRDV1 to TRDJ2, with 12 bases aligning to TRDD3. This CDR3 contains 20 residues. Germline CDR1 reads TSWWSYY; CDR2 reads QGS. V lost 0 bases, J lost 6 bases, and 14 bases stayed unmatched. The CDR3 loop is CALGELYSYWGILKAAQLFF. CDR3 nucleotide sequence: TGTGCTCTTGGGGAACTATATTCCTACTGGGGGATACTAAAGGCAGCACAACTCTTCTTT.

Comments on this clone: This may be a read error, as it is one base from a much larger clone. The same CDR3 arises from other DNA sequences in this sample as well. V is TRDV1 and J is TRDJ1, with TRDD3 matching 11 bases. The germline V gene encodes CDR1 TSWWSYY and CDR2 QGS. There are 17 residues in the CDR3. The DNA for the CDR3 is TGTGCTCTAGGGGAAGCGGTTTACCGACTGGGGGATAGGCAACTCATCTTT. It is translated as CALGEAVYRLGDRQLIF.

Comments on this clone: A far larger clone is only one base removed, so a read error is likely. Different DNA sequences within this sample yield the same CDR3. The chain joins TRDV1 to TRDJ1; TRDD3 aligns across 7 bases. Germline lookup yields CDR1 TSWWSYY and CDR2 QGS. This CDR3 contains 20 residues. The junction had 21 bases not matched to a gene; V was cut back by 5 bases and J by 0 bases. CDR3 nucleotides: TGTGCTCTTGGGTCTCCACACGTCCCATGGGGGACGCTTTACACCGATAAACTCATCTTT. Translated: CALGSPHVPWGTLYTDKLIF.

This clone is large. The chain links TRDV1 to TRDJ1; TRDD3 agrees at 9 bases. The CDR3 has 18 residues. Trimming removed 0 bases from V and 0 bases from J; junction bases left unmatched: 8. Germline values: CDR1 TSWWSYY, CDR2 QGS. CDR3 in DNA: TGTGCTCTTGGGGAACTACCATCCCCTGGGGGATACACCGATAAACTCATCTTT. It codes for CALGELPSPGGYTDKLIF.

On this clone itself: With a far larger clone one base away, a read error is the likely cause. The rearrangement links TRDV1 to TRDJ1; TRDD3 agrees at 12 bases. CDR1 and CDR2 from the germline V gene are TSWWSYY and QGS. CDR3 size: 24 residues. V was pared by 4 bases and J by 0 bases, with 27 bases of the junction left unmatched. The CDR3 DNA reads TGTGCTCTTGGGGTCACTCCTCTGTCTTCTAACTGGGGGATACTTGTGGAGTACACCGATAAACTCATCTTT. Translating gives CALGVTPLSSNWGILVEYTDKLIF.

Remarks on this clone: Since a far larger clone is one base different, this is likely a read error. Other DNA sequences from this sample encode an identical CDR3 as well. The chain combines TRDV1 with TRDJ1, with 9 positions matching TRDD3. This CDR3 is 15 amino acids long. Germline V gene data show CDR1 as TSWWSYY and CDR2 as QGS. The V gene end was trimmed by 3 bases and the J gene end by 2 bases; junction bases not matched to a gene: 4. The CDR3: CALGDWGYATDKLIF. The CDR3 DNA sequence: TGTGCTCTTGGGGACTGGGGATACGCGACCGATAAACTCATCTTT.

As regards this clone: This likely traces to a read error, being one base from a far larger clone. The sample holds other DNA sequences that translate to the same CDR3. The chain is built from TRDV1 and TRDJ1; the D gene is possibly TRDD3 (6 bases). The germline gives CDR1 TSWWSYY, CDR2 QGS. The germline V and J ends were trimmed by 3 bases and 2 bases, with 13 bases remaining between them. The CDR3 contains 15 residues. The CDR3 DNA follows: TGTGCTCTTGGGGACTGGGGTTACGCTACCGATAAACTCATCTTT. The encoded protein is CALGDWGYATDKLIF.

Worth noting for this clone: This likely stems from a read error, as it lies one base from a far larger clone. This sequence joins TRDV1 and TRDJ2; TRDD3 might be the D (5 bases). The germline gives CDR1 TSWWSYY, CDR2 QGS. V gave up 1 base and J gave up 0 bases, with 39 bases separating them. This CDR3 has 26 amino acids. CDR3 protein: CALGEQPPQERGLGWDYSPLTAQLFF. Here the CDR3 DNA reads TGTGCTCTTGGGGAACAACCTCCCCAAGAGAGGGGACTAGGGTGGGACTATTCCCCTTTGACAGCACAACTCTTCTTT.

As regards this clone: Given a much more abundant clone one base away, this may be a read error. The chain combines TRDV1 with TRDJ1; 7 bases map to TRDD3. CDR1 and CDR2 from the germline V gene are TSWWSYY and QGS. The CDR3 is made up of 19 amino acids. The trim removed 0 bases at V and 0 bases at J, leaving 13 bases unmatched. Here the CDR3 reads CALGELSALGAMNTDKLIF. DNA for the CDR3: TGTGCTCTTGGGGAACTATCAGCCCTGGGGGCTATGAACACCGATAAACTCATCTTT.

Turning to this clone: A far larger clone is one base from this, pointing to a likely read error. V and J are TRDV2 and TRDJ3, with unresolved D. Trimming took off 0 bases at V and 0 bases at J, with 11 bases between the two ends. Per the germline V gene, CDR1 is GEAIGNYY and CDR2 is EKD. The CDR3 has 18 amino acids. CDR3 sequence: CACDTWSPYSWDTRQMFF. DNA of the CDR3: TGTGCCTGTGACACCTGGTCTCCCTACTCCTGGGACACCCGACAGATGTTTTTC.

This clone is deemed large. This rearrangement joins TRDV2 to TRDJ3; the D is unclear. The CDR3 has 19 amino acids. V lost 0 bases to trimming and J lost 0 bases, with 14 bases between them. The V gene's germline CDR1 is GEAIGNYY and CDR2 EKD. The CDR3 protein is CACDTGDPLSSWDTRQMFF. CDR3 bases: TGTGCCTGTGACACCGGAGATCCCTTAAGCTCCTGGGACACCCGACAGATGTTTTTC.

In regard to this clone: This may be a read error, as it is one base from a much larger clone. The same CDR3 also results from other DNA sequences found in this sample. This chain uses TRDV1 with TRDJ1, with D possibly TRDD1 on 5 matching bases. The germline V and J ends were trimmed by 0 bases and 3 bases, with 23 bases remaining between them. The CDR3 sequence is 19 residues long. Germline loops: CDR1 TSWWSYY, CDR2 QGS. As DNA, the CDR3 is TGTGCTCTTGGGGAACTAGAAATCCTGCGGGTTGGTGAGGCCGATAAACTCATCTTT. Translation: CALGELEILRVGEADKLIF.